Reported below is one T cell receptor beta chain. The data are from a study of tumor and adjacent non-tumor tissue in lung cancer. The template was RNA from unsorted bulk tissue. This non-tumor lung sample came from over 3 cm beyond the tumor edge. The junction had 15 bases not matched to a gene; V was cut back by 5 bases and J by 2 bases. The CDR3 covers 19 residues. A modified ARM-PCR protocol with three rounds of nested PCR amplified TCRbeta. TCRdb used MiXCR to reprocess the multiplex PCR reads, holding one entry per CDR3 protein. The data contain tens of thousands of distinct CDR3 sequences, roughly 60% of them singletons.

Sequencing was performed on distant non-tumor lung tissue. The V and J genes are TRBV12-3 or TRBV12-4 and TRBJ2-4; TRBD1 matches 10 bases. This receptor was identified in a woman aged 70 to 79 with non-small cell lung cancer. The CDR3 nucleotides read TGTGCCAGCAGTCACGGACAGGGGGATGCCTTGTGGACCAAAAACATTCAGTACTTC. Protein: CASSHGQGDALWTKNIQYF.